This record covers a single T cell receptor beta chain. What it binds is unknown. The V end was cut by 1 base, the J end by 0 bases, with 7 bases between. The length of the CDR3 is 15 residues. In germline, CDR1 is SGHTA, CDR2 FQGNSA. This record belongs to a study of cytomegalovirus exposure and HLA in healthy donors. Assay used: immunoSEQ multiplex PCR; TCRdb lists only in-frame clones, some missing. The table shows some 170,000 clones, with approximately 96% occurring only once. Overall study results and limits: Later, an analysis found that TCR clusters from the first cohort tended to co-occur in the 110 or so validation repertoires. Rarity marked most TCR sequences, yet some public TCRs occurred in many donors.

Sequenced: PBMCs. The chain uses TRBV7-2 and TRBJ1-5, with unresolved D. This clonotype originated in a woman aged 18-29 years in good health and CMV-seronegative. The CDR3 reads CASSLVSVSNQPQHF. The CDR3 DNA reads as TGTGCCAGCAGCTTAGTTTCAGTTAGCAATCAGCCCCAGCATTTT.